This T cell receptor (beta chain) was sequenced in a study of Ad26.COV2.S vaccination and SARS-CoV-2 variants. At the level of the study: This donor came from the COV1001 trial of Ad26.COV2.S. The authors gave Ad26.COV2.S intramuscularly, either once or twice 56 days apart.

Indicated treatment: roughly 20 received Ad26.COV2.S at low or high dose, single or two shots; about 5 received placebo; per-sample allocation not given. The investigators took samples on day 63 after the first vaccine or placebo injection. Expression of Wuhan-strain SARS-CoV-2 spike came from the Ad26 vector that formed the vaccine. Sequencing was performed with immunoSEQ multiplex PCR; in TCRdb, only in-frame clones are kept and a portion is missing. The sample has around 450,000 clones, around 91% seen once. CDR3 length: 17 amino acids. V was shortened by 3 bases and J by 3 bases, with 20 bases between the two germline ends. CDR1 is MNHEY, CDR2 SMNVEV, per germline (reference sequence). This clone was seen once.

The source was peripheral blood, collected in a trial of Ad26.COV2.S vaccine versus placebo. The receptor was isolated from a person between 18 and 65 years old who received the Ad26.COV2.S COVID-19 vaccine or a placebo. The chain employs TRBV27 and TRBJ1-1; a weak D match, TRBD1 (6 bases). The CDR3 region has the DNA TGTGCCAGCAGTTTGTTTTGGTTAGCGGGGGCGCACACTGAAGCTTTCTTT. Protein sequence: CASSLFWLAGAHTEAFF.